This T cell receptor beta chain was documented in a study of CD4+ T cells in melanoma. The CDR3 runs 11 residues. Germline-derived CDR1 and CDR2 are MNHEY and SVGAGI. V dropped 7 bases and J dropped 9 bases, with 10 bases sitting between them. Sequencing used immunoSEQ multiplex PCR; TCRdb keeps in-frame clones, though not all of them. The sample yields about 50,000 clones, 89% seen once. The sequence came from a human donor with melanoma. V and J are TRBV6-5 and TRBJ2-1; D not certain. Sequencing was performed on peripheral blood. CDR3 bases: TGTGCCAGCACCTTAAACACTGAGCAGTTCTTC. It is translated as CASTLNTEQFF.